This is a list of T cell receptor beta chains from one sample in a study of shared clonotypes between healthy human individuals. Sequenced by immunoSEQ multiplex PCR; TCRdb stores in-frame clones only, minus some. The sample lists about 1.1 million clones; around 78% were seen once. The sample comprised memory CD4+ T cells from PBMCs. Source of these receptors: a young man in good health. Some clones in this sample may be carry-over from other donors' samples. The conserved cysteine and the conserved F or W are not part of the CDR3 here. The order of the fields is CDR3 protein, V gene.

ASSQERVASSPLH | TRBV4-1
ASSPRRGPNTEAF | TRBV6-5
ASRQGAPGELF | TRBV2
SVHTGFLYTEAF | TRBV29-1
ASRGDSYGYT | TRBV19
ASSLGEWRQGAMARETQY | TRBV7-8
ASSLARLGGYT | TRBV7-2
ASSSYSGANVLT | TRBV27
ASSLSDLRTGELF | TRBV5-1
ASSSFKREASGNTIY | TRBV5-4
ASSPQISSDTQY | TRBV7-8
ASLNRVLSSSEQY | TRBV5-6
ASSDDGGDYGYT | TRBV6-5
AWRLAVFSGSVYEQY | TRBV30
ASSPGTSGGNIQY | TRBV4-3
ASSLMPGREELF | TRBV7-3